These 2 T cell receptor beta chains were sequenced from one sample in a study of T cell responses to AZD1222 COVID-19 vaccine. Assay used: immunoSEQ multiplex PCR; TCRdb lists only in-frame clones, some missing. Among about 95,000 clones listed, 85% to 90% were seen once. The material sequenced was peripheral blood, taken on day 0 of AZD1222 vaccination. The receptor set was obtained from an adult in good health.

This clone showed up just once. V and J are TRBV6-2 or TRBV6-3 and TRBJ2-7, with 7 positions matching TRBD2. The J segment lost 0 bases and the V segment lost 4 bases, leaving 3 bases of the junction unmatched. CDR3 size: 14 residues. CDR1 is MNHEY and CDR2 is SVGEGT in the germline V gene. The DNA of the CDR3 is TGTGCCAGCAGTTTCGGGGGGAACTCCTACGAGCAGTACTTC. This codes for CASSFGGNSYEQYF.

This sequence joins TRBV20-1 and TRBJ1-2; D is perhaps TRBD1 (5 bases). Germline V gene lookup returns CDR1 DFQATT and CDR2 SNEGSKA (reference sequence). The CDR3 runs to 11 residues. V was cut by 4 bases and J by 12 bases, with 15 bases left in between. The CDR3 DNA is TGCAGTGCTACCGGGGGGTTCGGAAACACCTTC. Its protein product is CSATGGFGNTF.